This T cell receptor (beta chain) was identified during a study of OX40 agonist ivuxolimab in advanced cancers. General study findings and limits: The work left the antigen specificity of expanded peripheral T cells undetermined. By week 6 at 0.1 to 3.0 mg/kg, blood CD4+ and CD8+ T cells had expanded clonally. CD8+ T cells were the subset that, on average, had more expanded clones than CD4+.

Libraries were prepared by immunoSEQ multiplex PCR; TCRdb keeps only in-frame clonotypes and omits some of them. The profile shows approximately 61,000 clones, approximately 91% of them singletons. Remarks on this clone: The antigen remains unidentified.

CDR1 is MNHNS, CDR2 SASEGT, per germline. V lost 7 bases and J 0 bases, leaving 9 bases between the germline ends. This CDR3 comprises 13 residues. This receptor was identified in an adult with an advanced solid tumor such as melanoma, head and neck, liver or kidney cancer. The V and J genes are TRBV6-1 and TRBJ1-1; no definite D call. The material was CD4+ or CD8+ T cells sorted from blood, obtained in a trial of the OX40 agonist ivuxolimab. Here the CDR3 reads CASMQALNTEAFF. In DNA, the CDR3 is TGTGCCAGCATGCAAGCTTTGAACACTGAAGCTTTCTTT.